These 21 T cell receptor beta chains originate from one sample sequenced in a study of cytomegalovirus exposure and HLA in healthy donors. Primers: 60 Vbeta forward and 13 Jbeta reverse. The table came from immunoSEQ multiplex PCR; TCRdb's copy has only in-frame clones and leaves some out. This sample has 150,000 to 200,000 clones, with roughly 80% found just once. The specimen was PBMCs. These receptors were taken from a male donor in good health and CMV-seronegative.

The V gene is TRBV5-4, the J gene TRBJ2-1, with D unresolved. Trimming took off 4 bases at V and 3 bases at J, with 8 bases between the two ends. The V gene's germline CDR1 is SGHNT and CDR2 YYREEE (reference sequence). CDR3 length: 13 residues. DNA of the CDR3: TGTGCCAGCAGCCGGAGCGACTACAATGAGCAGTTCTTC. As protein: CASSRSDYNEQFF.

The chain is built from TRBV18 and TRBJ1-1; 9 bases are a match to TRBD1. The germline CDR1 and CDR2 sequences are KGHSH and LQKENI. The CDR3 length is 16 residues. The junction had 5 bases not matched to a gene; V was cut back by 3 bases and J by 0 bases. The CDR3 sequence: CASSPTGGSVNTEAFF. The CDR3 coding sequence is TGTGCCAGCTCACCGACAGGGGGTTCGGTGAACACTGAAGCTTTCTTT.

The chain uses TRBV9 and TRBJ2-2; D may be TRBD1 (6 bases). CDR3 length: 18 amino acids. Trimming removed 0 bases from V and 2 bases from J, with 17 bases in between. CDR1 and CDR2 from the germline V gene are SGDLS and YYNGEE. CDR3 in DNA: TGTGCCAGCAGCGTAGGGAGAGGTTGGACAGATAACACCGGGGAGCTGTTTTTT. Translation: CASSVGRGWTDNTGELFF.

In its sample, this clone was seen a few times. The chain is built from TRBV7-9 and TRBJ2-2, with TRBD1 matching 10 bases. The germline gives CDR1 SEHNR, CDR2 FQNEAQ (reference sequence). With 4 bases clipped from V and 2 bases from J, the junction kept 7 bases outside the gene matches. There are 17 residues in the CDR3. CDR3 DNA: TGTGCCAGCAGCTCGAGTAGACAGGGGGCTAACACCGGGGAGCTGTTTTTT. It is translated as CASSSSRQGANTGELFF. Based on the CDR3 plus reference TRBV7-9 and TRBJ2-2, the full variable domain is DTGVSQNPRHKITKRGQNVTFRCDPISEHNRLYWYRQTLGQGPEFLTYFQNEAQLEKSRLLSDRFSAERPKGSFSTLEIQRTEQGDSAMYLCASSSSRQGANTGELFFGEGSRLTVL.

The V and J genes are TRBV15 and TRBJ1-2; weak D call: TRBD1 (6 bases). Germline V gene lookup returns CDR1 LNHNV and CDR2 YYDKDF (reference sequence). This CDR3 has 14 amino acids. Trimming took 2 bases from V and 2 from J, leaving 9 bases between them. CDR3 DNA sequence: TGTGCCACCAGCAGAAACCAGGGGAACTATGGCTACACCTTC. It yields the protein CATSRNQGNYGYTF.

V is TRBV30 and J is TRBJ2-1; the D gene is possibly TRBD1 (5 bases). Trimming left V 2 bases short and J 5 bases short, with 16 bases between. Looked up from germline, CDR1 is GTSNPN and CDR2 is SVGIG (reference sequence). This CDR3 is built from 15 residues. CDR3 bases: TGTGCCTGGAGTAGAAGGGGTGACCCGGACAATGAGCAGTTCTTC. It is translated as CAWSRRGDPDNEQFF.

This chain connects TRBV7-8 to TRBJ1-2; 10 positions agree with TRBD1. From germline, CDR1 is SGHVS and CDR2 FQNEAQ. The ends lost 3 bases at V and 4 bases at J; junction bases unmatched: 8. The CDR3 is 16 residues long. The CDR3 is CASSFPTGTGAYGYTF. In DNA, the CDR3 is TGTGCCAGCAGCTTCCCTACCGGGACAGGGGCCTATGGCTACACCTTC. The variable domain in full, with the rest retrieved from reference TRBV7-8 and TRBJ1-2, is GAGVSQSPRYKVAKRGQDVALRCDPISGHVSLFWYQQALGQGPEFLTYFQNEAQLDKSGLPSDRFFAERPEGSVSTLKIQRTQQEDSAVYLCASSFPTGTGAYGYTFGSGTRLTVV.

The genes are TRBV4-1 and TRBJ2-1; D might be TRBD2 (6 bases). The V gene lost 0 bases and the J gene lost 3 bases, with 15 bases spanning the gap. The CDR3 consists of 17 residues. Germline loops: CDR1 MGHRA, CDR2 YSYEKL. CDR3 sequence: CASSQDFAGTYYNEQFF. The CDR3 DNA reads as TGCGCCAGCAGCCAAGATTTCGCAGGGACTTACTACAATGAGCAGTTCTTC.

Worth noting for this clone: A read error may produce the germline difference seen at one junction end. The CDR3 reads CVSTLGLAGNTGELFF. CDR3 bases: TGTGTCAGCACCCTCGGGCTAGCGGGGAACACCGGGGAGCTGTTTTTT. The rearrangement uses TRBV28 and TRBJ2-2, with TRBD2 matching 8 bases. This CDR3 comprises 16 residues. Germline values: CDR1 MDHEN, CDR2 SYDVKM.

The chain is built from TRBV6-6 and TRBJ1-1; D gene unclear. This CDR3 has 13 amino acids. Trimming took 2 bases from V and 1 from J, leaving 5 bases between them. Germline values: CDR1 MNHNY, CDR2 SVGAGI (reference sequence). The CDR3 DNA follows: TGTGCCAGCAGTTACGAGGGGAACACTGAAGCTTTCTTT. Its protein is CASSYEGNTEAFF.

CDR3 amino acids: CASSLANGSTDTQYF. The CDR3, as DNA: TGTGCCAGCAGCTTGGCTAACGGTAGCACAGATACGCAGTATTTT. The chain couples TRBV5-4 to TRBJ2-3; D not certain. Germline V gives CDR1 SGHNT, CDR2 YYREEE (reference sequence). Trimming took 0 bases from V and 0 from J, leaving 8 bases between them. The length of the CDR3 is 15 residues.

The genes are TRBV4-3 and TRBJ2-7, with D possibly being TRBD1 (6 bases). The CDR3 spans 14 residues. V lost 2 bases to trimming and J lost 6 bases, with 14 bases between them. The germline V gene encodes CDR1 LGHNA and CDR2 YSLEER. The CDR3 here is CASSQIGTTFEQYF. CDR3 in DNA: TGCGCCAGCAGCCAAATCGGGACAACCTTCGAGCAGTACTTC.

This clone was picked up a small number of times. The V and J genes are TRBV10-3 and TRBJ2-7; 13 positions agree with TRBD2. The CDR3 consists of 14 residues. V gave up 4 bases and J gave up 4 bases; unmatched junction bases: 1. Germline CDR1 and CDR2: ENHRY and SYGVKD. DNA for the CDR3: TGTGCCATCAGTGGGACTAGCGGGAGTTACGAGCAGTACTTC. Protein: CAISGTSGSYEQYF.

V gene TRBV2 combines with J gene TRBJ2-7; TRBD2 aligns across 8 bases. V shed 8 bases, J shed 1 base, and the junction held 7 bases outside the gene matches. The CDR3 has 14 amino acids. Germline V gene sequence: CDR1 SNHLY, CDR2 FYNNEI. CDR3 DNA sequence: TGTGCCAGCCTCCCACTAGCGGCATCCTACGAGCAGTACTTC. Translation gives CASLPLAASYEQYF. Looking up the rest from reference TRBV2 and TRBJ2-7 gives the full variable domain: EPEVTQTPSHQVTQMGQEVILRCVPISNHLYFYWYRQILGQKVEFLVSFYNNEISEKSEIFDDQFSVERPDGSNFTLKIRSTKLEDSAMYFCASLPLAASYEQYFGPGTRLTVT.

The chain links TRBV5-1 to TRBJ2-2, with 12 bases matching TRBD2. Germline CDR1 and CDR2: SGHRS and YFSETQ. J was trimmed by 4 bases and V by 3 bases; bases with no gene match: 13. The CDR3 length is 19 residues. This chain's CDR3 is CASSYRTSGKLTSTGELFF. The CDR3 coding sequence is TGCGCCAGCAGCTACCGGACTAGCGGGAAACTAACGAGCACCGGGGAGCTGTTTTTT.

The chain uses TRBV5-6 and TRBJ1-6, with D perhaps TRBD1 (6 bases). The CDR3 spans 13 residues. Germline V CDR1 and CDR2: SGHDT, YYEEEE. V gave up 3 bases and J gave up 9 bases, with 10 bases separating them. The CDR3 DNA is TGTGCCAGCAGCTCAGGGGTAAGTTCACCCCTCCACTTT. Translated: CASSSGVSSPLHF. Variable domain in full (rest from reference TRBV5-6 and TRBJ1-6): DAGVTQSPTHLIKTRGQQVTLRCSPKSGHDTVSWYQQALGQGPQFIFQYYEEEERQRGNFPDRFSGHQFPNYSSELNVNALLLGDSALYLCASSSGVSSPLHFGNGTRLTVT.

The rearrangement uses TRBV6-5 and TRBJ2-3; D gene ambiguous. The length of the CDR3 is 14 residues. V shed 2 bases and J shed 0 bases, with 6 bases lying between them. Per the germline V gene, CDR1 is MNHEY and CDR2 is SVGAGI. The CDR3 nucleotides are TGTGCCAGCAGTTACATACGGAGCACAGATACGCAGTATTTT. Translating it yields CASSYIRSTDTQYF.

The chain employs TRBV19 and TRBJ1-2; D is perhaps TRBD1 (6 bases). CDR3 length equals 12 residues. The ends were cut back, 5 bases at V and 2 bases at J, with 6 bases in the middle. From germline, CDR1 is LNHDA and CDR2 SQIVND (reference sequence). CDR3 sequence: CASSGQNYGYTF. The CDR3 coding sequence is TGTGCCAGTAGTGGACAGAACTATGGCTACACCTTC.

V and J are TRBV18 and TRBJ2-3, with 7 bases that match TRBD2. Germline CDR1 reads KGHSH; CDR2 reads LQKENI. Trimming removed 5 bases from V and 3 bases from J; junction bases left unmatched: 11. This CDR3 is built from 16 residues. The CDR3 here is CASSFLAGVETDTQYF. The CDR3 nucleotides are TGTGCCAGCTCATTCTTGGCGGGGGTTGAGACAGATACGCAGTATTTT.

This clone appeared a single time. The chain couples TRBV30 to TRBJ2-7, with 8 bases that match TRBD1. The CDR3 is made up of 14 amino acids. Per germline, CDR1 GTSNPN and CDR2 SVGIG (reference sequence). The trim removed 3 bases at V and 5 bases at J, leaving 9 bases unmatched. The CDR3 region has the DNA TGTGCCTGGAGGGGGACAGGACGCGTAGACGAGCAGTACTTC. Its protein product is CAWRGTGRVDEQYF.

The chain carries TRBV5-6 and TRBJ1-3, with 7 bases identical to TRBD1. V shed 4 bases, J shed 4 bases, and the junction held 11 bases outside the gene matches. CDR1 is SGHDT, CDR2 YYEEEE, per germline. CDR3 size: 16 residues. CDR3 protein: CASSPKPTGRGNTIYF. In DNA form, the CDR3 reads TGTGCCAGCAGCCCAAAACCGACAGGGAGGGGAAACACCATATATTTT.